This T cell receptor beta chain was captured by sequencing in a study of shared clonotypes between healthy human individuals. Findings of the study overall: Depth of sequencing was expected to influence donor clonotype sharing.

Evenly divided among several immunoSEQ plates was the genomic DNA of each subset. Using immunoSEQ multiplex PCR, the repertoire was profiled, and TCRdb retains in-frame clones only, with some absent. Among some 2.3 million clones listed, roughly 93% were seen once. A remark on this clone: Its specificity is unknown.

Sequencing was done on a sample of naive CD4+ T cells from PBMCs. Regarding subset: CD45RA+ positively selected. This sequence was found in a man aged 18-30 years in good health. Some clones in this sample may be carry-over from other donors' samples.

This chain's CDR3 is CASSQTGGRVPYEQYF. CDR3 nucleotide sequence: TGTGCCAGTAGCCAAACAGGCGGAAGGGTCCCCTACGAGCAGTACTTC. V and J are TRBV19 and TRBJ2-7; possible D gene TRBD1, 5 bases. Germline CDR1 and CDR2: LNHDA and SQIVND (reference sequence). This CDR3 is built from 16 residues. Trimming stripped 6 bases from V and 2 bases from J, with 20 bases between. Full variable domain (rest looked up from reference TRBV19 and TRBJ2-7): DGGITQSPKYLFRKEGQNVTLSCEQNLNHDAMYWYRQDPGQGLRLIYYSQIVNDFQKGDIAEGYSVSREKKESFPLTVTSAQKNPTAFYLCASSQTGGRVPYEQYFGPGTRLTVT.